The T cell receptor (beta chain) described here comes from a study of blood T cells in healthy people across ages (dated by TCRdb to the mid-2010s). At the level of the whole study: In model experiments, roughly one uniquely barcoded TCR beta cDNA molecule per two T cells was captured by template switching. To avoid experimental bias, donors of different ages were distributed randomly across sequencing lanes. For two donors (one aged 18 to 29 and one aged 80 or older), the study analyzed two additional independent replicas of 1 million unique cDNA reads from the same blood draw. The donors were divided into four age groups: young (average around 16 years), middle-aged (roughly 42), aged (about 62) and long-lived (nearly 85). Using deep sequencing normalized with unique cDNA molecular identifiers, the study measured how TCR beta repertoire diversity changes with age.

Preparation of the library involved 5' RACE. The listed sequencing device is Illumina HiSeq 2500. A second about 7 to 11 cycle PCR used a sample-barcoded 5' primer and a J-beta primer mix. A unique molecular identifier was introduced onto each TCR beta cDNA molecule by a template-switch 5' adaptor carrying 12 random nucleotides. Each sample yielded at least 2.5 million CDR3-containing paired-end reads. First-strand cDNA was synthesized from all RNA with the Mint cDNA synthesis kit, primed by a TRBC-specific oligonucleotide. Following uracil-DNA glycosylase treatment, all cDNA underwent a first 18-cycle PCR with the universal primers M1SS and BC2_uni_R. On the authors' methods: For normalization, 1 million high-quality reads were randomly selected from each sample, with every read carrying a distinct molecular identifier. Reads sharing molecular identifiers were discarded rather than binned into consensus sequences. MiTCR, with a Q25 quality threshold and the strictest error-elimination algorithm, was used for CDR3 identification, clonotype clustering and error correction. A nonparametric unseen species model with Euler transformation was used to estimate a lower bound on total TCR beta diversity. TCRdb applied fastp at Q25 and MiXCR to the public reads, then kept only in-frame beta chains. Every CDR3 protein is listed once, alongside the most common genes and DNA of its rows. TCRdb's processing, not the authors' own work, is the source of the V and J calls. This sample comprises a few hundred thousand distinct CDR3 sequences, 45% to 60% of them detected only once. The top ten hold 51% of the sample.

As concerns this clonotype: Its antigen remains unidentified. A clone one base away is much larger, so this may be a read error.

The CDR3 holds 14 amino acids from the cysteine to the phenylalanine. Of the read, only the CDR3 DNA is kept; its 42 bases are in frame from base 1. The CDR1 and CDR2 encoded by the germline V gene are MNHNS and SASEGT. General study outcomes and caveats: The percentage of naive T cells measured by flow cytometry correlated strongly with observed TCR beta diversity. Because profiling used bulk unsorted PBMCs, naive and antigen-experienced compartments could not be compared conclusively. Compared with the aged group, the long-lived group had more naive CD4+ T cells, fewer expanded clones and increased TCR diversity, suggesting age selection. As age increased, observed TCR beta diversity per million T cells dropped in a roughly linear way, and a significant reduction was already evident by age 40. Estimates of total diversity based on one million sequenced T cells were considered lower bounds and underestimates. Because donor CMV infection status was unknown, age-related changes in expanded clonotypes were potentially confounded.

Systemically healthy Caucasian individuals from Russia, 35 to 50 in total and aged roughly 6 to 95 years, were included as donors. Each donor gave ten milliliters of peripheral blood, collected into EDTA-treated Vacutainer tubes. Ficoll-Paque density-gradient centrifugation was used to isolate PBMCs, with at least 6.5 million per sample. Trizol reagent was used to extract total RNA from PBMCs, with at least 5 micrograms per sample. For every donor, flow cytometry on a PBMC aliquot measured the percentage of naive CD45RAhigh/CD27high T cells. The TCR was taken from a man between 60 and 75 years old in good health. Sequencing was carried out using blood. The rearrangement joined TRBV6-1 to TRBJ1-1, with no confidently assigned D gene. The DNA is TGTGCCAGCAGGGAAGCGCGGTGGAACACTGAAGCTTTCTTT. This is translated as CASREARWNTEAFF.